This T cell receptor beta chain was obtained from a study of cytotoxic CD8 clonotypes in ibrutinib-treated CLL. Whole-study context: Patient counts were 11 relapsed/refractory, roughly 16 treatment-naive and about 18 IGHV unmutated. After a median roughly twelve months on treatment (6 to 36), response samples were drawn. The study's findings and limits: At the start, clonality exceeded age-matched healthy donors and followed circulating CD8+ T-cell counts.

Note on this clone: Its antigen is as yet unknown.

Target depth was 1 in 200,000 to 1 in 1 million T cells, about 10x per clonotype. Sequencing was performed with immunoSEQ multiplex PCR; in TCRdb, only in-frame clones are kept and a portion is missing. The data contain roughly 200,000 clones, about four fifths of them singletons. CDR1 is MNHEY, CDR2 SMNVEV, per germline (reference sequence). The CDR3 covers 18 residues. The ends lost 6 bases at V and 8 bases at J; junction bases unmatched: 19. This TCR derives from a human donor with chronic lymphocytic leukemia. The sequenced sample was PBMCs, obtained after 12 months of ibrutinib treatment. This rearrangement joins TRBV27 to TRBJ2-1; TRBD1 matches at 10 bases. The CDR3 loop reads CASSVRAMGQGSTHEQFF. CDR3 nucleotide sequence: TGTGCCAGCAGCGTTCGAGCTATGGGACAGGGGAGCACCCATGAGCAGTTCTTC.